This entry describes one T cell receptor (beta chain). Assay: immunoSEQ multiplex PCR; the TCRdb copy retains only in-frame clones and omits some. Altogether more than 250,000 clones are present, 86% being singletons, with the ten largest covering about 1.7%. This CDR3 has 15 amino acids. The V end was cut by 0 bases, the J end by 5 bases, with 14 bases between. CDR1 is MNHNS, CDR2 SASEGT, per germline. The record originates from a study of blood T cell repertoires in COVID-19. Study-level information: Acute-phase and convalescent COVID-19 samples originated in the United States, Italy and Spain. Sources were T cells, B-cell-depleted T cells, or PBMCs; the material itself was cDNA or gDNA.

The chain links TRBV6-1 to TRBJ2-7; D is possibly TRBD1 (7 bases). This TCR was sampled from a woman aged 45 to 65 with acute or convalescent COVID-19. The sequenced sample consisted of peripheral blood. The CDR3 is CASSEAFGRGDEQYF. CDR3 nucleotide sequence: TGTGCCAGCAGTGAAGCGTTTGGCAGGGGGGACGAGCAGTACTTC.